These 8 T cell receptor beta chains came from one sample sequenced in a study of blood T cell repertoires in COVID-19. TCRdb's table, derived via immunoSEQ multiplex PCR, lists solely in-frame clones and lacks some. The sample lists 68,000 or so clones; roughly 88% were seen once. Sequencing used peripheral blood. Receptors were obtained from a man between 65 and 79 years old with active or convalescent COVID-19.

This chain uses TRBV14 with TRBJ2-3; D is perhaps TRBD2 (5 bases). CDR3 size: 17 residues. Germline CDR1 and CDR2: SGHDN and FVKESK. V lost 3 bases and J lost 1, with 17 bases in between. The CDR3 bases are TGTGCCAGCAGCCAGAGGGAGCTCGGACTTGGCACAGATACGCAGTATTTT. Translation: CASSQRELGLGTDTQYF.

CDR3 region: CASSVTGTGEQYF. The CDR3 coding sequence is TGTGCCAGCAGCGTCACAGGGACGGGCGAGCAGTACTTC. The rearrangement uses TRBV9 and TRBJ2-7; weak D call: TRBD1 (6 bases). CDR1 and CDR2 from the germline V gene are SGDLS and YYNGEE. The V end lost 2 bases, the J end lost 6 bases, and 12 bases lay between the germline ends. The CDR3 consists of 13 residues.

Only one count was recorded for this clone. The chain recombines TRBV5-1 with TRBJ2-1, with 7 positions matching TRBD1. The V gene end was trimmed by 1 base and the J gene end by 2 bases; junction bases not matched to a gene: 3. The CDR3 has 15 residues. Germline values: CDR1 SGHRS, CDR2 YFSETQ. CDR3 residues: CASSLSGQPYNEQFF. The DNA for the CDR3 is TGCGCCAGCAGCTTGTCGGGACAGCCCTACAATGAGCAGTTCTTC.

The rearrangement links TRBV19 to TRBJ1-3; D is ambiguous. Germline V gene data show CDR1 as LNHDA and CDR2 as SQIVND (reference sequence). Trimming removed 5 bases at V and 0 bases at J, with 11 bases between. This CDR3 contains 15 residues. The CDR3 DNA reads TGTGCCAGTAGTGTCGACGGAGGCTCTGGAAACACCATATATTTT. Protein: CASSVDGGSGNTIYF.

The CDR3: CASSLDGYEQYF. CDR3 DNA: TGTGCCAGCAGCTTGGACGGCTACGAGCAGTACTTC. The chain couples TRBV5-5 to TRBJ2-7; D is unclear. This CDR3 comprises 12 residues. V was clipped by 0 bases and J by 3 bases, with 4 bases between them. In germline, CDR1 is SGHKS, CDR2 YYEKEE (reference sequence).

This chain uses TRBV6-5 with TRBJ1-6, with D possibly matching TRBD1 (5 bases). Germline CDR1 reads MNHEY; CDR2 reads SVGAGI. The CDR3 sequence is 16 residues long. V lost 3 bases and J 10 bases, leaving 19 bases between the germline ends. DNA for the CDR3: TGTGCCAGCAGTTATACGCTGGGCAGGGTGGGATCACCCCTCCACTTT. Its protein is CASSYTLGRVGSPLHF.

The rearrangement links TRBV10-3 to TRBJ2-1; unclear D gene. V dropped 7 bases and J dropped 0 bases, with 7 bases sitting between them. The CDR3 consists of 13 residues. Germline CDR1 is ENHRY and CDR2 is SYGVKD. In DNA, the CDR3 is TGTGCCATCACTGTCCCCTCCTACAATGAGCAGTTCTTC. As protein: CAITVPSYNEQFF.

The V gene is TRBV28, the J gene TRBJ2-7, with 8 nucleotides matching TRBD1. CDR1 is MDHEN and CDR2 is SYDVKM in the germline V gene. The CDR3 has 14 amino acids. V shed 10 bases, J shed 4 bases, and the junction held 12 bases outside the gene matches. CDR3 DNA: TGTGCCACCATGCAGGGGGCGAAAAGGTACGAGCAGTACTTC. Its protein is CATMQGAKRYEQYF. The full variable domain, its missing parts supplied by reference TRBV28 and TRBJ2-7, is DVKVTQSSRYLVKRTGEKVFLECVQDMDHENMFWYRQDPGLGLRLIYFSYDVKMKEKGDIPEGYSVSREKKERFSLILESASTNQTSMYLCATMQGAKRYEQYFGPGTRLTVT.